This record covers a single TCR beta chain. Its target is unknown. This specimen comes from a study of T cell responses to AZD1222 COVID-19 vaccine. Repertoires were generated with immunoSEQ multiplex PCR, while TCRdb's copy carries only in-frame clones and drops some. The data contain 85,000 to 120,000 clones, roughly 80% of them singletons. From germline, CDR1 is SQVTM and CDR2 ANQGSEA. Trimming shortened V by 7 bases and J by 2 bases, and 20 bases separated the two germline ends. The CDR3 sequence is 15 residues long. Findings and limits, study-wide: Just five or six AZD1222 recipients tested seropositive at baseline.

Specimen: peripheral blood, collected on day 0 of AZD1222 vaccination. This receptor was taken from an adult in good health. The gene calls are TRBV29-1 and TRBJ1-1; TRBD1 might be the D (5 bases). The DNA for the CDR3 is TGCAGCGCCTGGACAACGAGGACGGTTAACACTGAAGCTTTCTTT. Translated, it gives CSAWTTRTVNTEAFF.